The 2 T cell receptor beta chains given below trace back to one sample, sequenced in a study of blood T cells in healthy people across ages. A J-beta primer mix and a sample-barcoded 5' primer were used in a second PCR of roughly 6 to 11 cycles. TCRdb re-derived calls from the 5' RACE reads in MiXCR, one entry per CDR3 protein. The sample lists under 1,000,000 distinct CDR3 sequences; around 36% were seen once. Sequencing was carried out using blood. All receptors derive from a man aged 18-30 years in good health.

This clonotype was seen a handful of times. V usage is TRBV20-1 and J usage is TRBJ1-2; TRBD1 matches 9 bases. CDR3 length equals 15 residues. V lost 5 bases, J lost 10 bases, and 17 bases stayed unmatched. Germline assignment: CDR1 DFQATT and CDR2 SNEGSKA (reference sequence). The CDR3 region has the DNA TGCAGTGCTCTACTATCACCGGGACAGGGATCCCTCTACACCTTC. Translating gives CSALLSPGQGSLYTF.

Only a few counts were recorded for this clonotype. The DNA of the CDR3 is TGTGCCAGCAGTGAACAGGGTTCTGGAAACACCATATATTTT. This gives the protein CASSEQGSGNTIYF. The chain employs TRBV12-3 or TRBV12-4 and TRBJ1-3, with a weak D call TRBD1 (6 bases). The CDR3 contains 14 residues. The V end lost 5 bases, the J end lost 1 base, and 9 bases lay between the germline ends.